This TCR beta chain was profiled in a study of blood T cell repertoires in COVID-19. Study as a whole: The United States, Italy and Spain were the sources of the acute and convalescent COVID-19 samples. T cells, B-cell-depleted T cells, or PBMCs provided the cDNA or gDNA that served as material.

Trimming removed 1 base from V and 9 bases from J, with 13 bases in between. This CDR3 contains 15 residues. Germline loops: CDR1 LGHNA, CDR2 YSLEER. How the authors handled the data: Amplified reference gene primers provided the basis for estimating nucleated cell counts. Profiling relied on immunoSEQ multiplex PCR, and the TCRdb table lists in-frame clones only, not all of them. V and J calls and clone size follow that table, whereas D and trimming were derived from the DNA. In the table there are about 260,000 clones, about 88% of which are singletons. This chain links TRBV4-3 with TRBJ1-6, with D hard to call. The receptor comes from a man aged 25-45 years with active or convalescent COVID-19. Material for sequencing was peripheral blood. CDR3 protein: CASSQAYGNGSPLHF. The CDR3 DNA follows: TGCGCCAGCAGCCAAGCCTACGGGAATGGTTCACCCCTCCACTTT.